Listed below are T cell receptor beta chains from one sample, sequenced in a study of blood T cell repertoires in COVID-19. Data came from immunoSEQ multiplex PCR; TCRdb stores just in-frame clones and leaves some out. The sample lists around 150,000 clones, roughly 86% seen once, with 10% in the top ten. The sequenced material came from peripheral blood. These receptors were taken from a man aged 45-60 years with active or convalescent COVID-19. The CDR3 runs from the conserved cysteine through the conserved F or W. Size values are once, few and many counts, or a class for expanded clones, and some rows have none.

>.|TRBJ1-5|TRBV6-1
CASSEPATVSNQPQHF
>.|TRBJ2-7|TRBV11-2
CASSLEARSYEQYF
>.|TRBJ2-7|TRBV6-2/TRBV6-3
CASSFGTGSSYEQYF
>few|TRBJ2-7|TRBV4-2
CASSQEGRRAYEQYF
>.|TRBJ1-4|TRBV6-5
CASRLTGSNEKLFF
>.|TRBJ2-3|TRBV7-8
CASSKGESTQYF
>.|TRBJ2-7|TRBV19
CASSQTSGRSYEQYF
>.|TRBJ2-7|TRBV18
CASSPYLTYEQYF
>.|TRBJ1-1|TRBV27
CASSSGGTEAFF
>few|TRBJ1-6|TRBV28
CASKQGYNSPLHF
>.|TRBJ2-1|TRBV5-1
CASSPDERGWNEQFF
>.|TRBJ2-7|TRBV30
CAWSVQNRQYF
>.|TRBJ1-1|TRBV6-5
CASSYVTASETEAFF
>few|TRBJ1-2|TRBV24-1
CATSDFFDRGMEGYTF
>.|TRBJ2-1|TRBV6-2/TRBV6-3
CASSYTPDSPAEQFF
>.|TRBJ1-1|TRBV20-1
CSAKLQAEAFF
>.|TRBJ1-6|TRBV19
CASSTRTGLNSPLHF
>once|TRBJ2-7|TRBV19
CASSYPGQGYEQYF
>.|TRBJ2-6|TRBV19
CASSTRESGANVLTF
>.|TRBJ2-7|TRBV27
CASRHSYEQYF
>.|TRBJ2-1|TRBV25-1
CASLSDLSSYNEQFF
>.|TRBJ2-7|TRBV6-5
CASSYSAFGSYEQYF
>.|TRBJ2-3|TRBV10-1
CASRSGTTDTQYF
>.|TRBJ1-1|TRBV10-3
CATGERQDTEAFF
>.|TRBJ2-5|TRBV9
CASSPTQGLGETQYF
>.|TRBJ1-1|TRBV6-5
CASRPTEMNTEAFF
>.|TRBJ2-2|TRBV14
CASRLGGRRTGELFF
>.|TRBJ1-2|TRBV28
CASSSPDRPNYGYTF
>.|TRBJ2-6|TRBV4-2
CASSPWGGAGANVLTF
>.|TRBJ1-1|TRBV5-1
CASSLVGGGTEAFF
>.|TRBJ1-2|TRBV24-1
CATSDWGGDYGYTF
>.|TRBJ2-1|TRBV27
CASSFLQPGGDNEQFF
>.|TRBJ2-1|TRBV3-1/TRBV3-2
CASSQAAGYNEQFF
>.|TRBJ2-3|TRBV28
CASRSRQGRGDTQYF
>.|TRBJ2-3|TRBV5-8
CASSRGKARQDTQYF
>.|TRBJ1-6|TRBV4-3
CASSQGDRVNSPLHF
>.|TRBJ2-2|TRBV7-2
CASSLGGGWTTGELFF
>.|TRBJ1-2|TRBV28
CASNLVGDYGYTF
>.|TRBJ2-5|TRBV7-9
CASSPSGTGVLGETQYF
>.|TRBJ1-5|TRBV4-1
CASSQEGWDQPQHF
>few|TRBJ2-7|TRBV28
CASRSNQDYEQYF
>.|TRBJ2-1|TRBV11-2
CASSLRPLAGGYNEQFF
>.|TRBJ1-1|TRBV5-4
CASSLPGGTEAFF
>once|TRBJ1-1|TRBV7-2
CASSPRTGGGVDTEAFF
>.|TRBJ1-5|TRBV29-1
CSVDLGTGQPQHF
>.|TRBJ2-1|TRBV19
CASSISDNEQFF
>.|TRBJ2-7|TRBV7-9
CASSPTTSGRGHEQYF
>.|TRBJ2-3|TRBV2
CASEFGRGTDTQYF
>.|TRBJ1-1|TRBV27
CASSLLQNTEAFF
>.|TRBJ1-5|TRBV18
CASSETGFGQPQHF
>.|TRBJ2-7|TRBV20-1
CSARVSYEQYF
>.|TRBJ2-1|TRBV5-1
CASSLELALGEQFF
>.|TRBJ1-5|TRBV27
CASSLDSSRQPQHF
>.|TRBJ1-1|TRBV25-1
CASSESLRGRAFF
>.|TRBJ2-1|TRBV2
CASTPRLAVYNEQFF